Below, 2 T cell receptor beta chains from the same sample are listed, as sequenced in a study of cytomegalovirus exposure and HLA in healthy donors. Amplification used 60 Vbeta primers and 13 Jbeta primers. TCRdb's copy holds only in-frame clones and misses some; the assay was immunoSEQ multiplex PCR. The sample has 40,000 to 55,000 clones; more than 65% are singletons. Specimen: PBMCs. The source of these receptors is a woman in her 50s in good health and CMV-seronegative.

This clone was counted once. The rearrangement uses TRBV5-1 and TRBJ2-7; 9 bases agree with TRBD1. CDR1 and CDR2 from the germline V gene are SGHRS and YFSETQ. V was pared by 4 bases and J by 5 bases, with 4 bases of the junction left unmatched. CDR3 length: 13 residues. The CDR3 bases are TGCGCCAGCAGCCCGGGACAGGGACACGAGCAGTACTTC. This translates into CASSPGQGHEQYF.

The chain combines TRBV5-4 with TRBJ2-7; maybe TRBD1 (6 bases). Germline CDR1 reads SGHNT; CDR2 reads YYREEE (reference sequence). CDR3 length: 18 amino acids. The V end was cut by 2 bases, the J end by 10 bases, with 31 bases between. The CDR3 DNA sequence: TGTGCCAGCAGCTTCTGGGACAACCAAATTCCACCCCGACAATCCCAGTACTTC. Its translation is CASSFWDNQIPPRQSQYF.